A selection of T cell receptor beta chains follows, all from one sample in a study of PD-1 blockade in mismatch repair-deficient tumors. Libraries were prepared by immunoSEQ multiplex PCR; TCRdb keeps only in-frame clonotypes and omits some of them. The repertoire holds around 50,000 clones, with roughly three quarters as singletons. This specimen was peripheral blood, taken 4 weeks after starting pembrolizumab. The receptors stem from an adult with mismatch repair-deficient cancer. CDR3s leave out the opening cysteine and the closing phenylalanine or tryptophan. Only part of the rows carry a size: once, few, many, or a class if the clone is expanded.

NA	TRBJ2-1	TRBV21-1	ARGTSGTSNEQF
NA	TRBJ1-4	TRBV28	ASSLWETNEKLF
NA	TRBJ2-2	TRBV10-3	AISETSGMGGELF
few	TRBJ1-5	TRBV4-2	ASSQVRANQPQH
NA	TRBJ2-5	TRBV25-1	ASTGLAGTEETQY
NA	TRBJ2-7	TRBV5-6	ASSSLRRQGVPQLYEQY
NA	TRBJ1-4	TRBV19	ASTEQGVTNEKLF
NA	TRBJ1-2	TRBV5-4	ASSLGAGEVGYT
NA	TRBJ2-7	TRBV25-1	ASRPWMGTYEQY
NA	TRBJ2-7	TRBV7-3	ASSSGNAGEQY
NA	TRBJ2-7	TRBV10-3	ATGAPRGLSYEQY
NA	TRBJ1-1	TRBV5-1	ASSLTGGTEAF
NA	TRBJ1-2	TRBV10-3	AISETGDGYT
NA	TRBJ2-2	TRBV7-9	ASSLPTGGTGELF
NA	TRBJ2-6	TRBV6-1	ASSELRGARSGANVLT
NA	TRBJ2-1	TRBV27	ASSFGLADYNEQF
NA	TRBJ1-3	TRBV5-4	ASSQGGPGNTIY
NA	TRBJ1-1	TRBV15	ATSGQDTEAF
NA	TRBJ2-2	TRBV9	ASSATSGRAFGELF
NA	TRBJ2-5	TRBV7-9	ASSLVLAGVETQY
NA	TRBJ2-5	TRBV29-1	SVPGLAGVSGETQY
NA	TRBJ1-1	TRBV7-2	ASSSQGVGEAF
NA	TRBJ2-5	TRBV5-1	ASSVGLAGRRYQETQY
NA	TRBJ2-3	TRBV10-1	ASSGGGVDTQY
NA	TRBJ2-3	TRBV7-2	ASSPGSGRAGTDTQY
NA	TRBJ2-1	TRBV6-6	ASSYSAGDEQF
NA	TRBJ1-2	TRBV28	ASSPASGNYGYT
NA	TRBJ1-1	TRBV18	ASSQDREGTEAF
NA	TRBJ2-5	TRBV19	ASSLRIRETQY
NA	TRBJ1-3	TRBV10-3	AIRDPSGNTIY
NA	TRBJ1-4	TRBV6-5	ASSYGGGKLF
NA	TRBJ2-7	TRBV5-4	ASSLLQGEQY
few	TRBJ1-2	TRBV13	ASSSTGTYGYT
few	TRBJ2-7	TRBV29-1	SVVPGDSRTYEQY
NA	TRBJ1-5	TRBV15	ATSRDLTGPVVQPQH
NA	TRBJ2-7	TRBV9	ASSLGDAYEQY
NA	TRBJ1-6	TRBV5-4	ASSLAAERANSPLH
NA	TRBJ2-5	TRBV11-2	ASSLDRGDPQY
NA	TRBJ1-3	TRBV4-2	ASSQNTGNSGNTIY
NA	TRBJ1-5	TRBV28	ATGPGRIQPQH
NA	TRBJ2-2	TRBV9	ASSVVERGNTGELF
many	TRBJ1-5	TRBV18	ASSPYSGEGGNQPQH
once	TRBJ2-6	TRBV25-1	ASTQSGANVLT
NA	TRBJ1-2	TRBV7-2	ASSLQASYRSSYGYT
NA	TRBJ2-2	TRBV7-2	ASSLRSEFTGELF
NA	TRBJ1-5	TRBV11-3	ASSQGGGNQPQH
NA	TRBJ1-5	TRBV19	ASSIGVETGPQH